Listed below are T cell receptor beta chains from one sample, sequenced in a study of blood T cell repertoires in COVID-19. Using immunoSEQ multiplex PCR, the repertoire was profiled, and TCRdb retains in-frame clones only, with some absent. This table holds around 78,000 clones, approximately 88% found once. Sequences were obtained from peripheral blood. The receptors shown here come from a man aged 45-65 years with active COVID-19. Each CDR3 is given with its conserved first and last residue. The order of the fields is D gene, clone size, V gene, J gene, CDR3 protein, CDR3 DNA. A D gene is named only where the DNA matches it firmly. Clone size is shown for a subset of rows, as once, few, many or a class of expanded clone.

D: TRBD2
size: .
V: TRBV27
J: TRBJ2-1
CDR3: CASSSGTSGSISEQFF
DNA: TGTGCCAGCAGTTCCGGGACTAGCGGGAGTATAAGTGAGCAGTTCTTC

D: TRBD1
size: .
V: TRBV4-3
J: TRBJ2-1
CDR3: CASSQGGQGPYNEQFF
DNA: TGCGCCAGCAGCCAAGGGGGACAGGGGCCTTACAATGAGCAGTTCTTC

D: .
size: once
V: TRBV4-3
J: TRBJ2-1
CDR3: CASSQVPGSYNEQFF
DNA: TGCGCCAGCAGCCAGGTACCGGGATCTTACAATGAGCAGTTCTTC

D: .
size: .
V: TRBV28
J: TRBJ2-7
CDR3: CASSPPILANLLEQYF
DNA: TGTGCCAGCAGTCCCCCAATCTTAGCCAATCTCCTGGAGCAGTACTTC

D: .
size: few
V: TRBV4-1
J: TRBJ1-3
CDR3: CASSQERSSGNTIYF
DNA: TGCGCCAGCAGCCAAGAAAGGAGCTCTGGAAACACCATATATTTT

D: TRBD1
size: .
V: TRBV6-5
J: TRBJ1-4
CDR3: CASKNRGRGEKLFF
DNA: TGTGCCAGCAAGAACAGGGGTAGAGGTGAAAAACTGTTTTTT

D: .
size: .
V: TRBV6-2/TRBV6-3
J: TRBJ2-2
CDR3: CASSYPAGELFF
DNA: TGTGCCAGCAGTTACCCTGCCGGGGAGCTGTTTTTT

D: TRBD1
size: .
V: TRBV5-1
J: TRBJ1-4
CDR3: CASSLLGTGAEKLFF
DNA: TGCGCCAGCAGCTTGTTGGGGACAGGAGCCGAAAAACTGTTTTTT

D: TRBD1
size: .
V: TRBV5-4
J: TRBJ1-2
CDR3: CASRPGTESNYGYTF
DNA: TGTGCCAGCAGGCCCGGGACAGAGAGCAACTATGGCTACACCTTC

D: TRBD2
size: .
V: TRBV5-1
J: TRBJ2-5
CDR3: CASRGLAGKQETQYF
DNA: TGCGCCAGCAGGGGACTAGCGGGAAAGCAAGAGACCCAGTACTTC

D: TRBD2
size: .
V: TRBV19
J: TRBJ2-7
CDR3: CASSPGTSGSYEQYF
DNA: TGTGCCAGTAGTCCGGGGACTAGCGGGAGCTACGAGCAGTACTTC

D: TRBD1
size: .
V: TRBV6-4
J: TRBJ1-6
CDR3: CASRPGGSYNSPLHF
DNA: TGTGCCAGCAGACCAGGGGGCTCCTATAATTCACCCCTCCACTTT

D: .
size: .
V: TRBV18
J: TRBJ2-1
CDR3: CASSARQTNEQFF
DNA: TGTGCCAGCTCAGCCCGACAGACAAATGAGCAGTTCTTC

D: TRBD2
size: .
V: TRBV9
J: TRBJ2-5
CDR3: CASSTGLAGPTQETQYF
DNA: TGTGCCAGCAGCACCGGGTTAGCGGGGCCAACCCAAGAGACCCAGTACTTC

D: .
size: .
V: TRBV6-2/TRBV6-3
J: TRBJ1-2
CDR3: CASSYPRSRGARRGYTF
DNA: TGTGCCAGCAGTTACCCCAGGTCGCGGGGGGCAAGAAGAGGCTACACCTTC

D: TRBD2
size: .
V: TRBV5-5
J: TRBJ2-7
CDR3: CASSFSGVSYEQYF
DNA: TGTGCCAGCAGCTTTAGCGGGGTCTCCTACGAGCAGTACTTC

D: TRBD2
size: .
V: TRBV2
J: TRBJ2-3
CDR3: CAINLSGGRTDTQYF
DNA: TGTGCCATCAATCTTAGCGGGGGGAGGACAGATACGCAGTATTTT

D: TRBD2
size: .
V: TRBV9
J: TRBJ2-7
CDR3: CASSVDGGSSYEQYF
DNA: TGTGCCAGCAGCGTAGACGGCGGGAGCTCCTACGAGCAGTACTTC

D: .
size: .
V: TRBV5-1
J: TRBJ2-3
CDR3: CASSTLSTDTQYF
DNA: TGCGCCAGCAGCACCCTAAGCACAGATACGCAGTATTTT

D: .
size: .
V: TRBV16
J: TRBJ2-3
CDR3: CASSPDSTPEPRTDTQYF
DNA: TGTGCCAGCAGCCCGGACAGCACTCCGGAACCACGCACAGATACGCAGTATTTT

D: TRBD2
size: .
V: TRBV7-9
J: TRBJ2-1
CDR3: CASRPLAGGRNEQFF
DNA: TGTGCCAGCAGACCGCTAGCGGGAGGTCGCAATGAGCAGTTCTTC

D: TRBD1
size: .
V: TRBV18
J: TRBJ1-2
CDR3: CASLRQGELDGYTF
DNA: TGTGCCAGCCTAAGACAGGGAGAGTTGGATGGCTACACCTTC

D: TRBD1
size: .
V: TRBV6-1
J: TRBJ2-1
CDR3: CASRDGRTGYNEQFF
DNA: TGTGCCAGCAGAGACGGGCGGACAGGCTACAATGAGCAGTTCTTC

D: TRBD1
size: .
V: TRBV3-1/TRBV3-2
J: TRBJ2-3
CDR3: CASSRDRRTDTQYF
DNA: TGTGCCAGCAGCCGGGACAGACGCACAGATACGCAGTATTTT

D: TRBD2
size: .
V: TRBV19
J: TRBJ2-3
CDR3: CASREGYTQYF
DNA: TGTGCCAGCCGGGAGGGTTATACGCAGTATTTT

D: .
size: .
V: TRBV7-2
J: TRBJ1-2
CDR3: CASSFSSGLGYTF
DNA: TGTGCCAGCAGCTTTTCATCGGGTCTTGGCTACACCTTC

D: .
size: .
V: TRBV13
J: TRBJ2-2
CDR3: CASSNSRGPGELFF
DNA: TGTGCCAGCAGCAACTCTAGGGGCCCCGGGGAGCTGTTTTTT

D: TRBD1
size: .
V: TRBV5-6
J: TRBJ2-4
CDR3: CASSLAPTGARNIQYF
DNA: TGTGCCAGCAGCTTGGCGCCTACAGGGGCGAGGAACATTCAGTACTTC

D: .
size: .
V: TRBV11-3
J: TRBJ2-1
CDR3: CAEQVVGNEQFF
DNA: TGTGCCGAACAGGTAGTGGGGAATGAGCAGTTCTTC